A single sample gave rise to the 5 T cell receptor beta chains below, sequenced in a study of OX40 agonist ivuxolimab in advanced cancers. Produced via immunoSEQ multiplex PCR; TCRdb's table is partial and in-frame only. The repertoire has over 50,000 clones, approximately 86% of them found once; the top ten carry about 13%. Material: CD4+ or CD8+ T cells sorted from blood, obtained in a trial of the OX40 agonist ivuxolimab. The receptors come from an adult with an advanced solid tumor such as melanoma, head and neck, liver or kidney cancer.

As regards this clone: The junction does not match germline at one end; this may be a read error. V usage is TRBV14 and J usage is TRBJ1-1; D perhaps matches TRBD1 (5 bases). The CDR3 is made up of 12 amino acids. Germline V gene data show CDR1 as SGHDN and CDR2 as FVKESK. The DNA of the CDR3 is TGTGCCAGCAGCCAAAACCGGGACGTACTAACCTTT. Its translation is CASSQNRDVLTF.

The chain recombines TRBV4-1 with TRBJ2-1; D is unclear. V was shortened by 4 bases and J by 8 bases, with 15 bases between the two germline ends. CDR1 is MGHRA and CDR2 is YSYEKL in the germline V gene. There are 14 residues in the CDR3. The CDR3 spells CASSLSGTVDEQFF. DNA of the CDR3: TGCGCCAGCAGCCTTAGTGGAACGGTCGATGAGCAGTTCTTC.

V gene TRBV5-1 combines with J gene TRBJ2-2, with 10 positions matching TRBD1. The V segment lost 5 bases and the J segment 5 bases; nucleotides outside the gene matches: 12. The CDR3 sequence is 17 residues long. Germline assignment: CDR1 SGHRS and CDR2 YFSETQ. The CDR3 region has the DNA TGCGCCAGCAGTCCCTGGAAGGGACAGGGGAATACCGGGGAGCTGTTTTTT. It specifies CASSPWKGQGNTGELFF.

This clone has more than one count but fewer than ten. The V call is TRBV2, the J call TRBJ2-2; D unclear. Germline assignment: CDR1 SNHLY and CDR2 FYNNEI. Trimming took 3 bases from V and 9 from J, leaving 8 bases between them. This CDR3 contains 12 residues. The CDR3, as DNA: TGTGCCAGCAGTGAGGTCAATTGGGAGCTGTTTTTT. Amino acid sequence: CASSEVNWELFF. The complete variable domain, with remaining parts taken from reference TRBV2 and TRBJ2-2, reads EPEVTQTPSHQVTQMGQEVILRCVPISNHLYFYWYRQILGQKVEFLVSFYNNEISEKSEIFDDQFSVERPDGSNFTLKIRSTKLEDSAMYFCASSEVNWELFFGEGSRLTVL.

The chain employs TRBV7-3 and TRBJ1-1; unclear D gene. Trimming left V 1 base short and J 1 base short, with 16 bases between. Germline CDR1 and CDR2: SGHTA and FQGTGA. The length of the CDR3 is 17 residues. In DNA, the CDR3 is TGTGCCAGCAGCTTAAGCGGCAGACCCGAGGGGAACACTGAAGCTTTCTTT. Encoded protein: CASSLSGRPEGNTEAFF. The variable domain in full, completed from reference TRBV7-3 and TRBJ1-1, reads GAGVSQTPSNKVTEKGKYVELRCDPISGHTALYWYRQSLGQGPEFLIYFQGTGAADDSGLPNDRFFAVRPEGSVSTLKIQRTERGDSAVYLCASSLSGRPEGNTEAFFGQGTRLTVV.